The T cell receptor (beta chain) under discussion was sequenced for a study of shared clonotypes between healthy human individuals. Notes on the study in general: Relative to clonotypes present in all four donors, those not shared had lower generation probabilities.

A remark on this clone: Its antigen is unidentified.

Assay execution took place at the deep level. The assay was immunoSEQ multiplex PCR, and TCRdb's table has in-frame clones only and misses some. Altogether some 1.1 million clones are present, approximately 80% being singletons, with the ten largest covering 0.7% to 0.95%. V was shortened by 2 bases and J by 9 bases, with 17 bases between the two germline ends. Germline V gene sequence: CDR1 SGHTA, CDR2 FQGNSA. CDR3 length: 15 amino acids. Sequenced input: memory CD4+ T cells from PBMCs. Subset meaning: CD45RA-negative fraction. The rearrangement uses TRBV7-2 and TRBJ2-1; D tentatively fits TRBD1 or TRBD2 (6 bases each). This receptor was taken from a man aged 18 to 30 in good health. Some clones in this sample may be carry-over from other donors' samples. In DNA, the CDR3 is TGTGCCAGCAGCTTATCGCTTGGGGGCGGGACTGAGCAGTTCTTC. Protein product: CASSLSLGGGTEQFF.